This T cell receptor (beta chain) was documented in a study of beta chain features in type 1 diabetes. Study-wide points: In the patient group, naive, central memory and Treg TCRB repertoires seemed more alike than in the healthy donor group.

Investigators reverse transcribed all isolated RNA, so they sequenced expressed TCRB transcripts. Data came from immunoSEQ multiplex PCR; TCRdb stores just in-frame clones and leaves some out. The sample carries roughly 180,000 clones, more than 10% recorded once. Regarding this clone: The target antigen is unknown.

CDR3 length: 16 amino acids. Germline V gives CDR1 MNHEY, CDR2 SMNVEV (reference sequence). With 4 bases clipped from V and 6 bases from J, the junction kept 8 bases outside the gene matches. The receptor was isolated from a woman younger than 35 in good health. Input material: central memory CD4+ T cells from blood. The chain has TRBV27 and TRBJ2-5; TRBD2 matches 13 bases. CDR3 nucleotides: TGTGCCAGCAGTTCCCCGGGACTAGCGGGATTAAAGACCCAGTACTTC. It codes for CASSSPGLAGLKTQYF.